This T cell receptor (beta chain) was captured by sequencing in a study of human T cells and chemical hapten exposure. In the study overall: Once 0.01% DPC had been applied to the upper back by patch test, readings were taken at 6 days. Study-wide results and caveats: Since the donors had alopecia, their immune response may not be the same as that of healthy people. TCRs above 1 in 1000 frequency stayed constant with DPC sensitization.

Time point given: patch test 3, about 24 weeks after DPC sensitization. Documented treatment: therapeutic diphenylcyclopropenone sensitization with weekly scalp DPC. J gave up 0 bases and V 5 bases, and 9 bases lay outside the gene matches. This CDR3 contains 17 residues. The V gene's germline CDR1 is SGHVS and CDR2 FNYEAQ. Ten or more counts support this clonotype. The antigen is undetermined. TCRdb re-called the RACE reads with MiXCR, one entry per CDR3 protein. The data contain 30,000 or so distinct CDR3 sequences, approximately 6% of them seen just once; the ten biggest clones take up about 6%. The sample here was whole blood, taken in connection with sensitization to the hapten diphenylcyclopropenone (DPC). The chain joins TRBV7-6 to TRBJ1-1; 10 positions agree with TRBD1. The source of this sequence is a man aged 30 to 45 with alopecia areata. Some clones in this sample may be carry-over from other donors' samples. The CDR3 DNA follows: TGTGCCAGCAGCCCTCAGAGACAGGGGGCAGTGAACACTGAAGCTTTCTTT. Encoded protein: CASSPQRQGAVNTEAFF.